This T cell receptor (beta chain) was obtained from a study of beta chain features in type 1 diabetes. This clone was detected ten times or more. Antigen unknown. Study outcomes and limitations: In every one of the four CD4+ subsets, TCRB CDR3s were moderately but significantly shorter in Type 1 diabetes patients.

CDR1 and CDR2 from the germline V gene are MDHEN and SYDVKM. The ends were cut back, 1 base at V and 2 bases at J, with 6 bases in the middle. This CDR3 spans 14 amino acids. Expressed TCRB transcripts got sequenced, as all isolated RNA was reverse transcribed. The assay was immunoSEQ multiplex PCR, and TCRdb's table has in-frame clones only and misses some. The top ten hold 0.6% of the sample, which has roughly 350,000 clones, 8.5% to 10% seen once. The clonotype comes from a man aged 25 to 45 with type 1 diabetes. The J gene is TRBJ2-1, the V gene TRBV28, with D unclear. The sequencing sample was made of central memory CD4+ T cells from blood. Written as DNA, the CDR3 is TGTGCCAGCAGTTTATTCGGCACCTACAATGAGCAGTTCTTC. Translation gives CASSLFGTYNEQFF.